One and the same sample provided the 29 T cell receptor beta chains below, sequenced in a study of CD8 T cells in ankylosing spondylitis. General study results and limits: Characteristic of ankylosing spondylitis blood, it appeared, was a TCR beta motif comprising several highly homologous variants.

TCRdb reanalysed the 5' RACE reads using MiXCR and keeps one entry per CDR3 protein. Among over 700,000 distinct CDR3 sequences listed, around 17% were seen once. These receptors are not linked to any known antigen. Material: blood, either unsorted or a sorted T cell fraction (not recorded which). These receptors were taken from a male donor with ankylosing spondylitis.

This clonotype has just one count. V gene TRBV6-1 combines with J gene TRBJ1-2; 8 bases are a match to TRBD1. Trimming took 5 bases from V and 8 from J; bases not matched to a gene: 7. This CDR3 comprises 13 residues. Germline CDR1 is MNHNS and CDR2 is SASEGT. Written as DNA, the CDR3 is TGTGCCAGCAGTCAGGGGGCGGGGGGAGGCTACACCTTC. It yields the protein CASSQGAGGGYTF.

CDR3 sequence (DNA): TGTGCCATCGAGGGGACGGAGAAAGAGACCCAGTACTTC. Protein: CAIEGTEKETQYF. This chain links TRBV10-3 with TRBJ2-5; D is possibly TRBD1 or TRBD2 (5 bases each). The CDR3 contains 13 residues. V gave up 8 bases and J gave up 3 bases, with 13 bases separating them. Per germline, CDR1 ENHRY and CDR2 SYGVKD.

This clonotype has a single count. The conserved phenylalanine or tryptophan normally closing the CDR3 is absent here, so this likely arose from a read error. The chain couples TRBV20-1 to TRBJ2-7; 11 bases are shared with TRBD2. V trimming: 5 bases; J trimming: 2 bases; junction bases outside the gene matches: 11. The germline V gene encodes CDR1 DFQATT and CDR2 SNEGSKA (reference sequence). This CDR3 contains 16 residues. In nucleotides, the CDR3 is TGCAGTGCTCGTCCCGGGACTAGCGGCAATGCCTACGAGCAGTACCTC. Translation: CSARPGTSGNAYEQYL.

V usage is TRBV4-2 and J usage is TRBJ2-3; 12 bases agree with TRBD2. The CDR3 length is 19 residues. Trimming at V came to 0 bases and at J to 0 bases, leaving 7 bases not matched to a gene. Germline V gives CDR1 LGHNA, CDR2 YNFKEQ. This CDR3 is CASSQDLASGRASTDTQYF. The DNA of the CDR3 is TGTGCCAGCAGCCAAGATCTGGCTAGCGGGAGGGCTAGCACAGATACGCAGTATTTT.

The rearrangement links TRBV30 to TRBJ1-1; TRBD1 might be the D (5 bases). This CDR3 comprises 13 residues. V was cut by 2 bases and J by 2 bases, with 9 bases left in between. Germline assignment: CDR1 GTSNPN and CDR2 SVGIG (reference sequence). Here the CDR3 reads CAWSSGVNTEAFF. The CDR3 coding sequence is TGTGCCTGGAGTTCGGGGGTAAACACTGAAGCTTTCTTT.

V gene TRBV9 combines with J gene TRBJ2-1; maybe TRBD2 (6 bases). Germline values: CDR1 SGDLS, CDR2 YYNGEE. V lost 4 bases, J lost 6 bases, and 14 bases lay in between. CDR3 size: 14 residues. For the CDR3, the DNA is TGTGCCAGCAGCTTGACTAGATACACCAATGAGCAGTTCTTC. Protein product: CASSLTRYTNEQFF.

The chain couples TRBV5-5 to TRBJ2-1; unclear D gene. The V and J ends lost 4 bases and 6 bases respectively, with 14 bases between them. The CDR3 has 14 residues. Germline V CDR1 and CDR2: SGHKS, YYEKEE (reference sequence). The CDR3 nucleotides read TGTGCCAGCAGCCTTAGCCCCTTAATCAATGAGCAGTTCTTC. This translates into CASSLSPLINEQFF.

The V call is TRBV6-1, the J call TRBJ2-5; D might be TRBD1 or TRBD2, each matching 5 bases. CDR3 size: 15 residues. Germline CDR1 is MNHNS and CDR2 is SASEGT. V lost 6 bases and J 4 bases, leaving 18 bases between the germline ends. CDR3 DNA sequence: TGTGCCAGCAGCCTACGGGGCGGTCCCGGAGAGACCCAGTACTTC. Protein sequence: CASSLRGGPGETQYF.

The rearrangement uses TRBV3-1 and TRBJ2-2; D gene ambiguous. Germline CDR1 is LGHDT and CDR2 is YNNKEL (reference sequence). V was trimmed by 0 bases and J by 6 bases, leaving 11 bases between them. This CDR3 region has 15 residues. Here the CDR3 DNA reads TGTGCCAGCAGCCAAGATTTGCGCGGCCCCGGGGAGCTGTTTTTT. This gives the protein CASSQDLRGPGELFF.

This clonotype showed up just once. The rearrangement joins TRBV20-1 to TRBJ2-1, with a possible D match to TRBD2 (5 bases). The CDR3 consists of 14 residues. The V gene lost 3 bases and the J gene lost 0 bases, with 9 bases spanning the gap. Germline V gives CDR1 DFQATT, CDR2 SNEGSKA (reference sequence). Here the CDR3 DNA reads TGCAGTGCTAGTCCGGGGAGCTCCTACAATGAGCAGTTCTTC. Protein product: CSASPGSSYNEQFF.

The chain combines TRBV29-1 with TRBJ2-7; TRBD1 aligns across 7 bases. Germline V gene data show CDR1 as SQVTM and CDR2 as ANQGSEA. V dropped 6 bases and J dropped 3; count of bases not matched to a gene: 5. This CDR3 spans 12 amino acids. Written as DNA, the CDR3 is TGCAGCGTCCGGACAGGTTTCTACGAGCAGTACTTC. This codes for CSVRTGFYEQYF.

The V call is TRBV12-3 or TRBV12-4, the J call TRBJ2-2; TRBD2 might be the D (6 bases). Trimming cost V 3 bases and J 0 bases, with 11 bases left between them. This CDR3 has 16 residues. The DNA for the CDR3 is TGTGCCAGCAGTTTTCCTTGGGGGGCGAACACCGGGGAGCTGTTTTTT. Protein sequence: CASSFPWGANTGELFF.

This clonotype has only a few counts. This sequence joins TRBV4-3 and TRBJ2-1; D is perhaps TRBD2 (5 bases). Trimming stripped 3 bases from V and 8 bases from J, with 11 bases between. CDR3 size: 13 residues. Germline values: CDR1 LGHNA, CDR2 YSLEER. The CDR3 DNA reads as TGCGCCAGCAGCCAGTCCACTAGTGATGAGCAGTTCTTC. Its protein product is CASSQSTSDEQFF.

This clonotype occurred many times. This chain joins TRBV3-1 and TRBJ2-5; D unresolved. V was clipped by 0 bases and J by 5 bases, with 13 bases between them. Germline CDR1 reads LGHDT; CDR2 reads YNNKEL (reference sequence). This CDR3 contains 15 residues. CDR3 bases: TGTGCCAGCAGCCAAGATCCCGACGATCGGGAGACCCAGTACTTC. Translated: CASSQDPDDRETQYF.

This clonotype was counted a few times. The chain couples TRBV4-1 to TRBJ2-7; D is ambiguous. The CDR3 loop spans 15 amino acids. Germline values: CDR1 MGHRA, CDR2 YSYEKL. Trimming shortened V by 0 bases and J by 0 bases, and 9 bases separated the two germline ends. CDR3 bases: TGCGCCAGCAGCCAAGATGCATACAGCTCCTACGAGCAGTACTTC. The encoded protein is CASSQDAYSSYEQYF.

The chain carries TRBV2 and TRBJ1-3; the D is unclear. V was pared by 1 base and J by 0 bases, with 7 bases between. This CDR3 is 15 amino acids long. Germline values: CDR1 SNHLY, CDR2 FYNNEI. CDR3 nucleotides: TGTGCCAGCAGTGAAGAGGATTACTCTGGAAACACCATATATTTT. This gives the protein CASSEEDYSGNTIYF.

The CDR3 nucleotides are TGTGCCACCAGTGTTCTCACACAGGGGCCAAACACCGGGGAGCTGTTTTTT. Translation: CATSVLTQGPNTGELFF. The V gene is TRBV24-1, the J gene TRBJ2-2, with TRBD1 identical over 7 bases. From germline, CDR1 is KGHDR and CDR2 SFDVKD. The junction had 10 bases not matched to a gene; V was cut back by 5 bases and J by 2 bases. The CDR3 runs 17 residues.

This clonotype appeared once. This sequence joins TRBV9 and TRBJ2-5; 8 bases are shared with TRBD2. In germline, CDR1 is SGDLS, CDR2 YYNGEE. The CDR3 totals 17 residues. V trimming: 2 bases; J trimming: 5 bases; junction bases outside the gene matches: 14. This chain's CDR3 is CASSVGGQSGSGETQYF. The CDR3 nucleotides are TGTGCCAGCAGCGTTGGGGGACAAAGCGGGAGCGGGGAGACCCAGTACTTC.

This clonotype turned up a few times. The chain carries TRBV24-1 and TRBJ1-2, with 11 positions matching TRBD1. V was clipped by 4 bases and J by 0 bases; unmatched bases: 3. The V gene's germline CDR1 is KGHDR and CDR2 SFDVKD. This CDR3 has 16 residues. The CDR3 sequence: CATSEGGQGANYGYTF. CDR3 bases: TGTGCCACCAGTGAAGGGGGACAGGGGGCTAACTATGGCTACACCTTC.

The V gene is TRBV28, the J gene TRBJ2-2; no clear D. The CDR3 length is 13 residues. CDR1 and CDR2 (germline): MDHEN, SYDVKM. The germline V and J ends were trimmed by 5 bases and 3 bases, with 7 bases remaining between them. The CDR3 is CASSRAYTGELFF. CDR3 nucleotides: TGTGCCAGCAGTCGTGCATACACCGGGGAGCTGTTTTTT.

The chain employs TRBV12-3 or TRBV12-4 and TRBJ1-1; 7 positions agree with TRBD1. The length of the CDR3 is 14 residues. V dropped 5 bases and J dropped 3; count of bases not matched to a gene: 6. CDR3 loop: CASSPGTVYTEAFF. The CDR3 DNA reads as TGTGCCAGCAGTCCGGGGACAGTTTACACTGAAGCTTTCTTT.

This clonotype has a handful of counts. CDR3 bases: TGCGCCAGCAGTGGGGGGGTCTCCTATAATTCACCCCTCCACTTT. Amino acid sequence: CASSGGVSYNSPLHF. This sequence joins TRBV5-1 and TRBJ1-6, with D perhaps TRBD1 (5 bases). From germline, CDR1 is SGHRS and CDR2 YFSETQ. Trimming shortened V by 5 bases and J by 0 bases, and 9 bases separated the two germline ends. This CDR3 is built from 15 residues. Combining the CDR3 with reference TRBV5-1 and TRBJ1-6 gives the whole variable domain KAGVTQTPRYLIKTRGQQVTLSCSPISGHRSVSWYQQTPGQGLQFLFEYFSETQRNKGNFPGRFSGRQFSNSRSEMNVSTLELGDSALYLCASSGGVSYNSPLHFGNGTRLTVT.

J is TRBJ1-3 and V is TRBV6-1; the D gene is possibly TRBD1 (5 bases). Trimming took off 2 bases at V and 1 base at J, with 9 bases between the two ends. The germline V gene encodes CDR1 MNHNS and CDR2 SASEGT. The CDR3 spans 15 residues. The CDR3 coding sequence is TGTGCCAGCAGTGAAAGTTCAGGGTCTGGAAACACCATATATTTT. Protein product: CASSESSGSGNTIYF.

The chain has TRBV11-1 and TRBJ2-5; no definite D call. V shed 6 bases and J shed 7 bases, with 15 bases lying between them. Germline V gene data show CDR1 as SGHAT and CDR2 as FQDESV (reference sequence). This CDR3 region has 13 residues. This CDR3 is CASRNALVGTQYF. Written as DNA, the CDR3 is TGTGCCAGCAGGAACGCTTTGGTCGGGACCCAGTACTTC.

In its sample, this clonotype was seen a few times. The V and J genes are TRBV7-2 and TRBJ2-7; perhaps D is TRBD1 or TRBD2 (6 bases each). CDR3 length equals 13 residues. V lost 6 bases, J lost 2 bases, and 11 bases lay in between. From germline, CDR1 is SGHTA and CDR2 FQGNSA. CDR3 residues: CASRRGDPYEQYF. DNA for the CDR3: TGTGCCAGCAGGAGGGGGGACCCCTACGAGCAGTACTTC.

The genes are TRBV3-1 and TRBJ1-2; no definite D call. The CDR3 runs to 14 residues. V lost 2 bases to trimming and J lost 6 bases, with 13 bases between them. Germline CDR1 LGHDT, CDR2 YNNKEL (reference sequence). The CDR3 is CASSQYRETDGYTF. In DNA, the CDR3 is TGTGCCAGCAGCCAATATAGGGAGACGGATGGCTACACCTTC.

This CDR3 reads CASSVEGTPSTDTQYF. The CDR3 DNA reads TGTGCCAGCAGCGTAGAAGGCACCCCTAGCACAGATACGCAGTATTTT. The gene calls are TRBV9 and TRBJ2-3; no clear D. Trimming cost V 0 bases and J 0 bases, with 11 bases left between them. CDR3 length equals 16 residues. Germline V gene data show CDR1 as SGDLS and CDR2 as YYNGEE.

This rearrangement joins TRBV7-2 to TRBJ2-7, with 13 bases lining up with TRBD2. Losses at the gene ends were 5 bases for V and 4 bases for J; bases not matched to a gene: 5. Germline V CDR1 and CDR2: SGHTA, FQGNSA. The CDR3 contains 15 residues. The CDR3 here is CASSPETSGRYEQYF. In DNA form, the CDR3 reads TGTGCCAGCAGCCCAGAGACTAGCGGGAGGTACGAGCAGTACTTC.

This clonotype was recorded a few times. The rearrangement links TRBV12-3 or TRBV12-4 to TRBJ2-1; 7 bases agree with TRBD2. V trimming: 7 bases; J trimming: 3 bases; junction bases outside the gene matches: 9. CDR3 length: 15 residues. The CDR3 DNA reads TGTGCCAGCAATGAAGCGGGGTACGGCTACAATGAGCAGTTCTTC. Its translation is CASNEAGYGYNEQFF.